This T cell receptor beta chain was identified during a study of response to subunit inactivated influenza vaccine (dated by TCRdb to the late 2010s). About the study as a whole: Deep quantitative profiling of the T cell receptor repertoire was used in the study to follow responses to a trivalent subunit inactivated influenza vaccine.

Trimming at the junction amounts to 3 bases on V and 5 bases on J, and the germline ends lie 19 bases apart. The CDR3 covers 17 residues, taking in both the cysteine and the phenylalanine. Of the read, only the CDR3 DNA is kept; its 51 bases are in frame from base 1. Reading the germline V gene gives CDR1 LGHNA and CDR2 YSLEER. Concerning this clonotype itself: Its cognate antigen has yet to be identified. Base qualities are not provided; no much larger clone lies one nucleotide away.

What the study reported, not specific to this receptor: According to the authors, only a limited number of new T cells may be recruited by each seasonal influenza vaccination.

Preparation of the library involved RT-PCR. The listed sequencing device is Illumina HiSeq 2500. The raw public reads went through TCRdb reprocessing: fastp at Q25, MiXCR clone calling, in-frame beta chains kept. All rows with the same CDR3 protein become a single entry with the most common DNA and genes. The sample has over 150,000 distinct CDR3 sequences on record, roughly a tenth of them singletons. The leading ten clones occupy approximately 39% of the sample. The clonotype originates from a man between 50 and 75 years old who received an inactivated influenza vaccine. Donor details come from another sample of the same person, matched by shared clones. The specimen comprised CD8+ T cells sorted from PBMCs, sampled roughly 24 months after vaccination. The chain employs TRBV4-3 and TRBJ2-2; TRBD2 could be the D gene, as 5 bases match. The CDR3 protein is CASSHYADLASTGELFF. The DNA reads TGCGCCAGCAGCCACTACGCGGATCTAGCATCAACCGGGGAGCTGTTTTTT.